This T cell receptor (beta chain) was observed in a study of human T cells and chemical hapten exposure. Time point denoted: patch test 1, 2 weeks after DPC sensitization. The treatment was: therapeutic diphenylcyclopropenone sensitization with weekly scalp DPC. The donor pool consisted of alopecia patients aged 18 to 70 years, considered suitable for DPC. This clonotype was counted ten times or more. Its target is not known. Study observations and caveats: TCRs whose frequency exceeded 1 in 1000 remained the same following DPC sensitization.

This CDR3 has 14 residues. The V and J ends lost 2 bases and 4 bases respectively, with 11 bases between them. Germline assignment: CDR1 KGHSH and CDR2 LQKENI. TCRdb passed the RACE reads through MiXCR, listing each CDR3 protein once. The data contain under 130,000 distinct CDR3 sequences, roughly 9.6% of them singletons. The chain employs TRBV18 and TRBJ2-5; the D gene is possibly TRBD2 (6 bases). The sample here was whole blood, taken in connection with sensitization to the hapten diphenylcyclopropenone (DPC). The receptor comes from a woman aged 40 to 50 with alopecia areata. Some clones in this sample may be carry-over from other donors' samples. The chain's CDR3 is CASSPRDSGETQYF. The DNA for the CDR3 is TGTGCCAGCTCACCAAGGGACTCCGGAGAGACCCAGTACTTC.